Presented here are 26 T cell receptor beta chains from one specimen sequenced in a study of breast tumors, draining lymph nodes, adjacent tissues. TCRdb reprocessed the multiplex PCR reads via MiXCR and lists one record per CDR3 protein. The sample yields about 19,000 distinct CDR3 sequences, roughly 43% seen once. Sequences were obtained from breast tumor tissue. The origin of the receptors is a female donor with breast cancer. Some clones in this sample may be carry-over from other donors' samples.

The rearrangement uses TRBV7-1 and TRBJ2-1; 9 bases map to TRBD2. TRBV7-1 is marked as an open reading frame, function uncertain. The V segment lost 3 bases and the J segment 5 bases; nucleotides outside the gene matches: 11. This CDR3 spans 17 amino acids. CDR3 bases: TGTGCCAGCAGCTCTCACCGACTAGCGGATGGGGACAATGAGCAGTTCTTC. The encoded protein is CASSSHRLADGDNEQFF.

V gene TRBV19 combines with J gene TRBJ2-7; D is possibly TRBD2 (6 bases). V was pared by 5 bases and J by 9 bases, with 14 bases between. Germline assignment: CDR1 LNHDA and CDR2 SQIVND (reference sequence). This CDR3 has 12 amino acids. This CDR3 reads CASSSTSQSQYF. The CDR3, as DNA: TGTGCCAGTAGTTCGACTAGTCAATCGCAGTACTTC.

The chain combines TRBV2 with TRBJ2-1; a weak D match, TRBD2 (5 bases). The CDR3 runs 16 residues. CDR1 SNHLY and CDR2 FYNNEI come from the germline V gene. Trimming took off 1 base at V and 1 base at J, with 11 bases between the two ends. The CDR3, as DNA: TGTGCCAGCAGTGAAGAAGAGGGAGCGTCCTACAATGAGCAGTTCTTC. Its protein is CASSEEEGASYNEQFF.

This clonotype was picked up many times. The V gene is TRBV7-6, the J gene TRBJ2-2; TRBD1 agrees at 9 bases. There are 17 residues in the CDR3. Losses at the gene ends were 5 bases for V and 4 bases for J; bases not matched to a gene: 11. CDR1 SGHVS and CDR2 FNYEAQ come from the germline V gene. CDR3 sequence (DNA): TGTGCCAGCAGCATGAATCCGGGACAGGGCGGCACCGGGGAGCTGTTTTTT. Its translation: CASSMNPGQGGTGELFF.

The CDR3 here is CASSLLPFTGELFF. CDR3 DNA sequence: TGCGCCAGCAGCTTGCTCCCCTTCACCGGGGAGCTGTTTTTT. This chain uses TRBV5-1 with TRBJ2-2; no clear D gene. V was clipped by 1 base and J by 4 bases, with 8 bases between them. This CDR3 spans 14 amino acids. Looked up from germline, CDR1 is SGHRS and CDR2 is YFSETQ.

This chain joins TRBV11-2 and TRBJ2-7; the D gene is possibly TRBD2 (5 bases). The CDR3 is made up of 13 amino acids. Germline CDR1 and CDR2: SGHAT and FQNNGV. CDR3 sequence: CSEGRPFSYEQYV. The CDR3, as DNA: TGTTCGGAAGGGAGACCATTCTCCTACGAGCAGTACGTC.

The gene calls are TRBV5-4 and TRBJ2-3; a weak D match, TRBD1 (6 bases). The CDR3 contains 12 residues. V shed 2 bases and J shed 11 bases, with 12 bases lying between them. Germline loops: CDR1 SGHNT, CDR2 YYREEE (reference sequence). CDR3 in amino acids: CASSFPRQEQYF. In DNA, the CDR3 is TGTGCCAGCAGCTTCCCGAGACAGGAGCAGTATTTT. The whole variable domain, filled in from reference TRBV5-4 and TRBJ2-3, reads ETGVTQSPTHLIKTRGQQVTLRCSSQSGHNTVSWYQQALGQGPQFIFQYYREEENGRGNFPPRFSGLQFPNYSSELNVNALELDDSALYLCASSFPRQEQYFGPGTRLTVL.

This clonotype came up many times. The J gene is TRBJ2-1, the V gene TRBV14, with 13 nucleotides matching TRBD2. The CDR3 runs 15 residues. V lost 3 bases to trimming and J lost 13 bases; unmatched junction nucleotides: 9. In germline, CDR1 is SGHDN, CDR2 FVKESK. CDR3 nucleotide sequence: TGTGCCAGCAGCCACCTAGGGACTAGCGGGATGGGCCAGTTCTTC. Protein product: CASSHLGTSGMGQFF.

This clonotype was picked up many times. This chain links TRBV6-6 with TRBJ1-2; D is undetermined. The germline CDR1 and CDR2 sequences are MNHNY and SVGAGI (reference sequence). The CDR3 length is 12 residues. Trimming took off 0 bases at V and 10 bases at J, with 9 bases between the two ends. The CDR3 sequence: CASSYSPGDYTF. The DNA for the CDR3 is TGTGCCAGCAGTTACTCCCCTGGAGACTACACCTTC.

The sample holds a few counts of this clonotype. Because the CDR3's place on the DNA is in doubt, the DNA is left out and the CDR3 is given as listed by TCRdb. This chain joins TRBV5-6 and TRBJ2-7; no check of the table's D call, TRBD2, against the DNA was made. From germline, CDR1 is SGHDT and CDR2 YYEEEE. Both ends counted, the CDR3 spans 21 residues. The CDR3 region is CASSFYICSARTSGRSHEQYF.

This rearrangement joins TRBV7-3 to TRBJ2-3, with 12 bases identical to TRBD2. Unmatched junction bases numbered 11, after V lost 4 bases and J lost 6 bases. Germline V gene sequence: CDR1 SGHTA, CDR2 FQGTGA. The CDR3 is 17 residues long. The chain's CDR3 is CASSCPGASGRADTQYF. The CDR3 DNA follows: TGTGCCAGCAGCTGTCCGGGGGCTAGCGGGAGGGCGGATACGCAGTATTTT.

The chain combines TRBV10-2 with TRBJ2-3; the D gene is possibly TRBD1 (5 bases). The CDR3 is 14 amino acids. Germline values: CDR1 WSHSY, CDR2 SAAADI. The ends were cut back, 3 bases at V and 4 bases at J, with 11 bases in the middle. The CDR3 DNA sequence: TGCGCCAGCAGTGACGGACAAGTGTCAGATACGCAGTATTTT. Its protein product is CASSDGQVSDTQYF.

This clonotype appeared a single time. The J gene is TRBJ1-4, the V gene TRBV20-1; weak D call: TRBD1 (6 bases). The CDR3 loop spans 14 amino acids. Germline V CDR1 and CDR2: DFQATT, SNEGSKA (reference sequence). The V end lost 8 bases, the J end lost 4 bases, and 17 bases lay between the germline ends. CDR3 region: CSLTEKGVNEKLFF. For the CDR3, the DNA is TGCAGTCTGACCGAGAAGGGGGTTAATGAAAAACTGTTTTTT.

This sequence joins TRBV4-1 and TRBJ1-5; D ambiguous. Trimming shortened V by 0 bases and J by 0 bases, and 9 bases separated the two germline ends. This CDR3 is 16 amino acids long. Germline V lookup: CDR1 MGHRA, CDR2 YSYEKL. CDR3 region: CASSQDLAGSNQPQHF. The DNA of the CDR3 is TGCGCCAGCAGCCAAGATTTAGCCGGTAGCAATCAGCCCCAGCATTTT.

This clonotype was counted at least ten times. The chain is built from TRBV14 and TRBJ1-6; D is uncertain. Germline-derived CDR1 and CDR2 are SGHDN and FVKESK. V lost 0 bases and J lost 8, with 2 bases in between. The CDR3 runs 12 residues. The CDR3 protein is CASSQEDSPLHF. CDR3 sequence (DNA): TGTGCCAGCAGCCAAGAGGATTCACCCCTCCACTTT.

This clonotype was counted ten times or more. A much bigger clone sits one base away, suggesting this may be a read error. J is TRBJ2-7 and V is TRBV11-2; 8 positions match TRBD1. CDR1 and CDR2 (germline): SGHAT, FQNNGV. With 3 bases clipped from V and 0 bases from J, the junction kept 4 bases outside the gene matches. This CDR3 is built from 15 residues. The CDR3 region is CASSLGQASSYEQYF. As DNA, the CDR3 is TGTGCCAGCAGCTTGGGACAGGCCTCCTCCTACGAGCAGTACTTC. Complete variable domain (other parts from reference TRBV11-2 and TRBJ2-7): EAGVAQSPRYKIIEKRQSVAFWCNPISGHATLYWYQQILGQGPKLLIQFQNNGVVDDSQLPKDRFSAERLKGVDSTLKIQPAKLEDSAVYLCASSLGQASSYEQYFGPGTRLTVT.

This clonotype was seen repeatedly, ten times or more. A much larger clone differs by one base, so this may be a read error. Because the CDR3 is missing its conserved closing phenylalanine or tryptophan, this is likely a read error. This sequence joins TRBV9 and TRBJ2-1; D gene ambiguous. Per germline, CDR1 SGDLS and CDR2 YYNGEE. The CDR3 contains 13 residues. Trimming stripped 2 bases from V and 5 bases from J, with 8 bases between. Written as DNA, the CDR3 is TGTGCCAGCAGCGTCGGTCACCACAATGAGCAGTTCTCC. Translating gives CASSVGHHNEQFS.

The chain combines TRBV11-3 with TRBJ2-3; no firm D call. The germline gives CDR1 SGHNT, CDR2 YENEEA. The CDR3 is 14 residues long. V was trimmed by 4 bases and J by 2 bases, leaving 10 bases between them. The CDR3 reads CASSSAPVTDTQYF. CDR3 coding DNA: TGTGCCAGCAGCTCGGCGCCCGTCACAGATACGCAGTATTTT.

The gene calls are TRBV3-1 and TRBJ1-6; no definite D call. This CDR3 region has 15 residues. V lost 1 base and J lost 8, with 12 bases in between. Germline CDR1 is LGHDT and CDR2 is YNNKEL (reference sequence). The chain's CDR3 is CASSQGLLKDSPLHF. The CDR3 nucleotides read TGTGCCAGCAGCCAAGGTCTGTTAAAGGATTCACCCCTCCACTTT. The entire variable domain, with the rest obtained from reference TRBV3-1 and TRBJ1-6, is as follows: DTAVSQTPKYLVTQMGNDKSIKCEQNLGHDTMYWYKQDSKKFLKIMFSYNNKELIINETVPNRFSPKSPDKAHLNLHINSLELGDSAVYFCASSQGLLKDSPLHFGNGTRLTVT.

This clonotype was picked up many times. This chain connects TRBV5-1 to TRBJ2-1; 7 bases fit TRBD2. Germline CDR1 is SGHRS and CDR2 is YFSETQ. V gave up 2 bases and J gave up 8 bases; unmatched junction bases: 10. The CDR3 sequence is 15 residues long. The CDR3 sequence is CASSFLAGAGDEQFF. DNA of the CDR3: TGCGCCAGCAGCTTTTTGGCGGGAGCCGGCGATGAGCAGTTCTTC. The full variable domain, completed using reference TRBV5-1 and TRBJ2-1, is KAGVTQTPRYLIKTRGQQVTLSCSPISGHRSVSWYQQTPGQGLQFLFEYFSETQRNKGNFPGRFSGRQFSNSRSEMNVSTLELGDSALYLCASSFLAGAGDEQFFGPGTRLTVL.

This chain links TRBV7-2 with TRBJ2-7; D is perhaps TRBD2 (6 bases). The germline gives CDR1 SGHTA, CDR2 FQGNSA. The germline V and J ends were trimmed by 0 bases and 5 bases, with 17 bases remaining between them. This CDR3 contains 16 residues. The CDR3 spells CASSLAVGGGVDEQYF. In DNA, the CDR3 is TGTGCCAGCAGCTTAGCGGTGGGGGGAGGAGTGGACGAGCAGTACTTC.

The chain has TRBV6-5 and TRBJ1-1; the D is unclear. Trimming shortened V by 7 bases and J by 5 bases, and 8 bases separated the two germline ends. Looked up from germline, CDR1 is MNHEY and CDR2 is SVGAGI. The CDR3 covers 11 residues. This CDR3 is CASTDGTEAFF. The CDR3 nucleotides are TGTGCCAGCACCGACGGGACTGAAGCTTTCTTT.

In its sample, this clonotype was seen many times. One end of the junction fails to match germline, which may point to a read error. The V gene is TRBV20-1, the J gene TRBJ2-4; 9 nucleotides match TRBD1. Germline CDR1 DFQATT, CDR2 SNEGSKA (reference sequence). The CDR3 runs 14 residues. This CDR3 is CSANGQGTKTIQYF. The DNA for the CDR3 is TGCAGTGCCAACGGACAGGGGACCAAAACCATTCAGTACTTC.

The CDR3 protein is CASVQQSNTGELFF. DNA for the CDR3: TGTGCTAGCGTTCAACAGTCGAACACCGGGGAGCTGTTTTTT. V and J are TRBV12-5 and TRBJ2-2; D remains ambiguous. V was cut by 9 bases and J by 0 bases, with 11 bases left in between. The length of the CDR3 is 14 residues. Germline V gene data show CDR1 as LGHNT and CDR2 as FRNRAP.

The table lists this clonotype with many counts. The gene calls are TRBV9 and TRBJ2-2, with 13 bases lining up with TRBD2. The length of the CDR3 is 17 residues. V lost 0 bases and J lost 7; bases outside the gene matches: 6. Germline CDR1 SGDLS, CDR2 YYNGEE. The CDR3 loop reads CASSVGLAGGGHGELFF. CDR3 sequence (DNA): TGTGCCAGCAGCGTAGGACTAGCGGGAGGTGGGCACGGGGAGCTGTTTTTT.

A word on this clonotype: A read error is possible here, since a much larger clone lies one base away. The V and J genes are TRBV6-5 and TRBJ1-4; possibly TRBD1 for D (6 bases). This CDR3 spans 17 amino acids. In germline, CDR1 is MNHEY, CDR2 SVGAGI. The CDR3 DNA follows: TGTGCCAACAGTCCCTCCGGGACAACCTTCGGGGCTGAAAAACTGTTTTTT. As protein: CANSPSGTTFGAEKLFF.